This is a list of T cell receptor beta chains from one sample in a study of CD8 T cells in Susac syndrome. TCRdb independently ran MiXCR on the immunoSEQ multiplex PCR reads; one entry per CDR3 protein. This sample has some 57,000 distinct CDR3 sequences, with approximately 94% found just once. The sample consisted of CD8+ T cells from PBMCs. Source of these receptors: a human donor in good health. CDR3s include the opening cysteine and the closing phenylalanine or tryptophan. The order of the fields is D gene, clone size, CDR3 length, J gene, V gene, CDR3 protein, CDR3 DNA. D genes are given only for firm matches. Clone size is given for some rows only: seen once, a few or many times, or a class if the clone is expanded.

D gene: -
clone size: -
CDR3 length: 16
J gene: TRBJ1-1
V gene: TRBV4-3
CDR3 protein: CASSQDRAGMNTEAFF
CDR3 DNA: TGCGCCAGCAGCCAAGATCGGGCAGGAATGAACACTGAAGCTTTCTTT

D gene: -
clone size: -
CDR3 length: 14
J gene: TRBJ2-1
V gene: TRBV12-3/TRBV12-4
CDR3 protein: CASTRQDSYNEQFF
CDR3 DNA: TGTGCCAGCACCCGACAGGACTCCTACAATGAGCAGTTCTTC

D gene: -
clone size: -
CDR3 length: 15
J gene: TRBJ1-6
V gene: TRBV6-2/TRBV6-3
CDR3 protein: CASSYPTANDSPLHF
CDR3 DNA: TGTGCCAGCAGTTACCCTACAGCGAACGATTCACCCCTCCACTTT

D gene: -
clone size: -
CDR3 length: 14
J gene: TRBJ1-1
V gene: TRBV7-9
CDR3 protein: CASSRGGGFAEAFF
CDR3 DNA: TGTGCCAGCAGCCGGGGGGGAGGGTTCGCTGAAGCTTTCTTT

D gene: TRBD2
clone size: -
CDR3 length: 16
J gene: TRBJ2-1
V gene: TRBV4-3
CDR3 protein: CASSQETGGSYNEQFF
CDR3 DNA: TGCGCCAGCAGCCAAGAAACGGGGGGCTCCTACAATGAGCAGTTCTTC

D gene: TRBD1
clone size: -
CDR3 length: 18
J gene: TRBJ2-1
V gene: TRBV5-1
CDR3 protein: CASSSRPGQFRLYNEQFF
CDR3 DNA: TGCGCCAGCAGCTCGCGACCGGGACAGTTCCGACTTTACAATGAGCAGTTCTTC

D gene: -
clone size: -
CDR3 length: 17
J gene: TRBJ1-2
V gene: TRBV4-1
CDR3 protein: CASSQDDPTGTYYGYTF
CDR3 DNA: TGCGCCAGCAGCCAAGATGACCCAACAGGGACTTACTATGGCTACACCTTC

D gene: TRBD2
clone size: -
CDR3 length: 15
J gene: TRBJ2-3
V gene: TRBV4-2
CDR3 protein: CASSFRKGGTDTQYF
CDR3 DNA: TGTGCCAGCAGCTTCAGGAAGGGAGGGACAGATACGCAGTATTTT

D gene: TRBD1
clone size: -
CDR3 length: 12
J gene: TRBJ1-1
V gene: TRBV29-1
CDR3 protein: CSIRDSSTEAFF
CDR3 DNA: TGCAGCATCCGGGACAGTTCCACTGAAGCTTTCTTT

D gene: -
clone size: once
CDR3 length: 12
J gene: TRBJ2-2
V gene: TRBV7-2
CDR3 protein: CASSPDYLGLFF
CDR3 DNA: TGTGCCAGCAGCCCTGACTACTTGGGGCTGTTTTTT